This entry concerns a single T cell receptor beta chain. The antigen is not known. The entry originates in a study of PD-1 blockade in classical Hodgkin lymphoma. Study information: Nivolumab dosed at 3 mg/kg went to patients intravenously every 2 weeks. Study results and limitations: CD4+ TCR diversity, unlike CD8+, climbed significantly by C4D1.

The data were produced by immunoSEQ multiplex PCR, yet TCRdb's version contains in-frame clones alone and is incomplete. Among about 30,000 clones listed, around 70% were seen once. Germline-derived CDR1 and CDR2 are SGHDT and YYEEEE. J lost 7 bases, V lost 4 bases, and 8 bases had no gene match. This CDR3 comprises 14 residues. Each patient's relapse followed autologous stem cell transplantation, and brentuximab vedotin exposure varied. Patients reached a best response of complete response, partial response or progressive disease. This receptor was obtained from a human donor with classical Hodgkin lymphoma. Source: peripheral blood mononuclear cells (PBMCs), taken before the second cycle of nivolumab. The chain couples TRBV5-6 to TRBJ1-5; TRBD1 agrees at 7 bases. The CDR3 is CASSTGTVSQPQHF. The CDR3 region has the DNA TGTGCCAGCAGCACTGGGACAGTAAGCCAGCCCCAGCATTTT. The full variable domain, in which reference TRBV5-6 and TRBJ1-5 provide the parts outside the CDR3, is DAGVTQSPTHLIKTRGQQVTLRCSPKSGHDTVSWYQQALGQGPQFIFQYYEEEERQRGNFPDRFSGHQFPNYSSELNVNALLLGDSALYLCASSTGTVSQPQHFGDGTRLSIL.